This is a list of T cell receptor beta chains from one sample in a study of blood T cell repertoires in COVID-19. Data came from immunoSEQ multiplex PCR; TCRdb stores just in-frame clones and leaves some out. The data contain fewer than 350,000 clones, around 88% of them seen just once; the ten biggest clones take up approximately 5.7%. The sample comprised PBMCs or T cells enriched from blood (not recorded which). These receptors all stem from a woman aged 40 to 49 who had recovered from COVID-19. CDR3s include the opening cysteine and the closing phenylalanine or tryptophan. D genes are given only for firm matches. Where a row states a size, it is once, few, many or the class of an expanded clone; other rows omit it.

>.|.|TRBJ1-2|TRBV28
CASSFPGKELHYGYTF
TGTGCCAGCAGTTTTCCCGGGAAAGAACTACACTATGGCTACACCTTC
>.|TRBD1|TRBJ2-5|TRBV5-1
CASSLPLGTGGGETQYF
TGCGCCAGCAGCTTGCCCCTCGGGACAGGGGGCGGGGAGACCCAGTACTTC
>.|.|TRBJ1-2|TRBV7-9
CASRDSSNYGYTF
TGTGCCAGCCGGGATTCCAGCAACTATGGCTACACCTTC
>.|.|TRBJ1-6|TRBV7-2
CASSSQTYNSPLHF
TGTGCCAGCAGCTCCCAGACCTATAATTCACCCCTCCACTTT
>.|TRBD1|TRBJ2-4|TRBV19
CATRVFDRGRGGAKNIQYF
TGTGCCACCCGGGTCTTCGACAGGGGGCGAGGGGGGGCCAAAAACATTCAGTACTTC
>.|TRBD2|TRBJ2-1|TRBV11-3
CASSPGRLAGGVHNEQFF
TGTGCCAGCAGCCCAGGGCGGCTAGCGGGAGGGGTACACAATGAGCAGTTCTTC
>few|.|TRBJ1-6|TRBV2
CASRETRANSPLHF
TGTGCCAGCAGGGAGACCAGGGCTAATTCACCCCTCCACTTT
>once|.|TRBJ2-3|TRBV7-9
CASSLGGQSITDTQYF
TGTGCCAGCAGCTTAGGGGGACAATCTATCACAGATACGCAGTATTTT
>.|.|TRBJ1-1|TRBV7-9
CASSSQGYTEAFF
TGTGCCAGCAGCTCACAGGGATACACTGAAGCTTTCTTC
>.|TRBD2|TRBJ2-3|TRBV28
CASSQGGGADTQYF
TGTGCCAGCAGTCAAGGCGGGGGGGCAGATACGCAGTATTTT
>.|TRBD1|TRBJ1-5|TRBV5-6
CASSFRTGGNQPQHF
TGTGCCAGCAGCTTTCGGACAGGGGGCAATCAGCCCCAGCATTTT
>few|TRBD1|TRBJ2-2|TRBV18
CASCPDRVTGELFF
TGTGCCAGCTGTCCGGACAGGGTCACCGGGGAGCTGTTTTTT
>.|TRBD1|TRBJ2-1|TRBV18
CASSPPKQGKSYNEQFF
TGTGCCAGCTCACCCCCGAAACAGGGGAAATCCTACAATGAGCAGTTCTTC
>.|.|TRBJ1-1|TRBV6-5
CASSSPGFMNTEAFF
TGTGCCAGCAGTAGTCCAGGGTTCATGAACACTGAAGCTTTCTTT
>few|.|TRBJ1-5|TRBV5-8
CASSLVMQAIARNQPQHF
TGTGCCAGCAGCTTGGTTATGCAGGCAATTGCCCGCAATCAGCCCCAGCATTTT
>.|.|TRBJ2-5|TRBV19
CASSITKAVQETQYF
TGTGCCAGTAGTATTACGAAAGCGGTCCAAGAGACCCAGTACTTC
>.|TRBD2|TRBJ2-1|TRBV4-1
CASRPGRGPGLVSRGEQFF
TGCGCCAGCAGACCCGGTCGGGGACCGGGACTAGTGAGCCGGGGTGAGCAGTTCTTC
>.|.|TRBJ1-4|TRBV5-5
CASSLGISGEKLFF
TGTGCCAGCAGCTTGGGAATCTCGGGTGAAAAACTGTTTTTT
>.|TRBD2|TRBJ2-5|TRBV4-2
CASSQDLLASGQETQYF
TGTGCCAGCAGCCAAGATCTGTTGGCTAGCGGCCAAGAGACCCAGTACTTC
>.|.|TRBJ2-3|TRBV24-1
CATSGLGGGGTDTQYF
TGTGCCACCAGTGGACTAGGGGGGGGAGGCACAGATACGCAGTATTTT
>.|.|TRBJ2-2|TRBV7-2
CASSTPAGGELFF
TGTGCCAGCAGCACCCCGGCGGGCGGGGAGCTGTTTTTT
>.|.|TRBJ2-4|TRBV18
CASSPQVAGAGGAKNIQYF
TGTGCCAGCTCACCACAAGTGGCAGGGGCCGGGGGGGCCAAAAACATTCAGTACTTC
>.|.|TRBJ1-3|TRBV7-2
CASSAYRAPAGNTIYF
TGTGCCAGCAGCGCTTACAGGGCGCCCGCTGGAAACACCATATATTTT
>.|.|TRBJ2-3|TRBV11-2
CASSPGSAQYF
TGTGCCAGCAGCCCAGGGTCGGCGCAGTATTTT
>.|.|TRBJ2-2|TRBV18
CASSPDTQGNGGELFF
TGTGCCAGCTCACCAGATACTCAGGGCAACGGCGGGGAGCTGTTTTTT
>.|TRBD2|TRBJ2-3|TRBV9
CASSLLAGGDTQYF
TGTGCCAGCAGCCTACTAGCGGGGGGAGATACGCAGTATTTT
>.|.|TRBJ1-6|TRBV28
CASSLGGNNNSPLHF
TGTGCCAGCAGTTTAGGGGGCAATAATAATTCACCCCTCCACTTT
>.|TRBD1|TRBJ1-2|TRBV28
CASSGQERFYGYTF
TGTGCCAGCAGCGGACAGGAGAGGTTCTATGGCTACACCTTC
>.|.|TRBJ1-3|TRBV5-1
CASSWGSSSGNTIYF
TGCGCCAGCAGCTGGGGCAGCAGCTCTGGAAACACCATATATTTT
>.|TRBD1|TRBJ1-1|TRBV19
CASLKGQEQEAFF
TGTGCCAGCTTAAAGGGACAGGAGCAAGAAGCTTTCTTT
>.|TRBD1|TRBJ1-1|TRBV28
CASSSTGSMNTEAFF
TGTGCCAGCAGTTCGACAGGGTCTATGAACACTGAAGCTTTCTTT
>once|.|TRBJ2-5|TRBV27
CASSLYLGREETQYF
TGTGCCAGCAGTTTATACCTGGGCCGAGAAGAGACCCAGTACTTC
>.|TRBD2|TRBJ2-6|TRBV28
CATSTSGNSGANVLTF
TGTGCCACATCGACTAGCGGGAACTCTGGGGCCAACGTCCTGACTTTC
>.|.|TRBJ2-1|TRBV4-1
CASSHQLAVGLNEQFF
TGCGCCAGCAGCCACCAACTAGCCGTGGGTCTCAATGAGCAGTTCTTC
>.|.|TRBJ2-5|TRBV7-2
CASRQGLETQYF
TGTGCCAGCAGACAGGGTTTAGAGACCCAGTACTTC
>.|.|TRBJ2-1|TRBV7-3
CASSLQSTGRTTSYNEQFF
TGTGCCAGCAGCTTACAATCCACGGGGAGAACAACTTCTTACAATGAGCAGTTCTTC
>.|TRBD1|TRBJ1-2|TRBV12-5
CASGLHPTGGENGYTF
TGTGCTAGTGGCCTCCACCCGACAGGGGGCGAGAATGGCTACACCTTC
>.|TRBD1|TRBJ1-4|TRBV18
CASSRDRGSEKLFF
TGTGCCAGCTCACGGGACAGGGGTTCTGAAAAACTGTTTTTT
>once|.|TRBJ1-3|TRBV30
CAWSMSSGNTIYF
TGTGCCTGGAGTATGAGCTCTGGAAACACCATATATTTT
>.|TRBD2|TRBJ2-7|TRBV3-1/TRBV3-2
CASSLTSGSTYEQYF
TGTGCCAGCAGCCTTACTAGCGGGAGTACCTACGAGCAGTACTTC
>.|.|TRBJ2-1|TRBV27
CASSDSASYNEQFF
TGTGCCAGCAGTGATAGCGCCTCCTACAATGAGCAGTTCTTC
>.|.|TRBJ1-4|TRBV7-9
CASSLDGAGRNEKLFF
TGTGCCAGCAGCTTAGATGGGGCAGGACGCAATGAAAAACTGTTTTTT
>.|.|TRBJ1-6|TRBV4-2
CASSQDLPTGSDSPLHF
TGTGCCAGCAGCCAAGATTTGCCGACAGGATCAGACTCACCCCTCCACTTT
>once|.|TRBJ2-1|TRBV11-2
CASSLPLTGNEQFF
TGTGCCAGCAGCCTACCCTTGACGGGGAATGAGCAGTTCTTC
>.|.|TRBJ1-1|TRBV27
CASSAGYTEAFF
TGTGCCAGCAGCGCAGGGTACACTGAAGCTTTCTTT
>.|.|TRBJ2-2|TRBV19
CASSISGVTGELFF
TGTGCCAGTAGTATTAGCGGAGTCACCGGGGAGCTGTTTTTT
>.|.|TRBJ2-2|TRBV4-1
CASSQAIDGGNTGELFF
TGCGCCAGCAGCCAAGCTATCGACGGGGGGAACACCGGGGAGCTGTTTTTT
>.|.|TRBJ2-7|TRBV27
CASQQSGYQHEQYF
TGTGCCTCCCAACAGTCCGGCTATCAGCACGAGCAGTACTTC
>.|.|TRBJ1-5|TRBV7-6
CASSPGGGGNQPQHF
TGTGCCAGCAGCCCGGGGGGCGGCGGCAATCAGCCCCAGCATTTT
>.|TRBD2|TRBJ2-1|TRBV27
CASSGRWGNEQFF
TGTGCCAGTAGCGGGAGGTGGGGGAATGAGCAGTTCTTC